This entry lists 14 T cell receptor beta chains sequenced from one sample in a study of blood T cell repertoires in COVID-19. The assay was immunoSEQ multiplex PCR, and TCRdb's table has in-frame clones only and misses some. Here the sample spans under 200,000 clones, 84% being singletons. Sequencing used PBMCs or T cells enriched from blood (not recorded which). These receptors came from a woman aged 50 to 60 who had recovered from COVID-19.

The chain recombines TRBV29-1 with TRBJ1-2; the match to TRBD1 covers 7 bases. Unmatched junction bases numbered 9, after V lost 3 bases and J lost 8 bases. This CDR3 comprises 13 residues. Germline loops: CDR1 SQVTM, CDR2 ANQGSEA. CDR3 nucleotide sequence: TGCAGCGTTGACCGTACAGGGGCGGGAGGCTACACCTTC. Translation gives CSVDRTGAGGYTF. Using reference TRBV29-1 and TRBJ1-2 for the parts outside the CDR3, the full variable domain is SAVISQKPSRDICQRGTSLTIQCQVDSQVTMMFWYRQQPGQSLTLIATANQGSEATYESGFVIDKFPISRPNLTFSTLTVSNMSPEDSSIYLCSVDRTGAGGYTFGSGTRLTVV.

This chain links TRBV28 with TRBJ2-6; D is possibly TRBD2 (6 bases). The CDR3 is 19 amino acids. With 1 base removed from V and 0 bases from J, the gap between germline ends came to 16 bases. CDR1 and CDR2 (germline): MDHEN, SYDVKM. CDR3 protein: CASSLFPGLVLSGANVLTF. In nucleotides, the CDR3 is TGTGCCAGCAGTTTATTCCCGGGACTGGTCCTCTCTGGGGCCAACGTCCTGACTTTC.

The chain combines TRBV6-5 with TRBJ1-2; 9 bases line up with TRBD1. This CDR3 is 15 amino acids long. Germline V lookup: CDR1 MNHEY, CDR2 SVGAGI. J was trimmed by 7 bases and V by 0 bases; bases with no gene match: 6. The CDR3 nucleotides are TGTGCCAGCAGTTACTCAGGGACAGGGTATTTTGGCTACACCTTC. Its translation is CASSYSGTGYFGYTF.

The chain is built from TRBV4-2 and TRBJ1-1; tentative D call: TRBD1 (6 bases). The CDR3 loop spans 18 amino acids. Germline V CDR1 and CDR2: LGHNA, YNFKEQ. V lost 0 bases to trimming and J lost 4 bases, with 21 bases between them. The CDR3 region is CASSQDFRGKVGGTEAFF. CDR3 DNA sequence: TGTGCCAGCAGCCAAGATTTTAGGGGGAAGGTGGGCGGCACTGAAGCTTTCTTT.

The genes are TRBV6-6 and TRBJ1-1, with 7 bases that match TRBD1. The ends lost 4 bases at V and 1 base at J; junction bases unmatched: 3. Germline CDR1 reads MNHNY; CDR2 reads SVGAGI (reference sequence). CDR3 length: 14 amino acids. In nucleotides, the CDR3 is TGTGCCAGCAGTTCCAGGACAGGGAACACTGAAGCTTTCTTT. It is translated as CASSSRTGNTEAFF.

The CDR3 sequence: CASSLFRDFNEQFF. CDR3 coding DNA: TGTGCCAGCAGCCTCTTCCGGGATTTCAATGAGCAGTTCTTC. This chain joins TRBV11-2 and TRBJ2-1; D possibly corresponds to TRBD2 (5 bases). Germline CDR1 reads SGHAT; CDR2 reads FQNNGV. CDR3 length: 14 residues. V dropped 5 bases and J dropped 6 bases, with 14 bases sitting between them.

The chain uses TRBV6-6 and TRBJ2-7; tentative D call: TRBD1 (6 bases). Trimming took 4 bases from V and 1 from J, leaving 11 bases between them. Germline V gene data show CDR1 as MNHNY and CDR2 as SVGAGI (reference sequence). The CDR3 extends over 14 amino acids. CDR3 amino acids: CASSWTVSSYEQYF. In DNA form, the CDR3 reads TGTGCCAGCAGTTGGACAGTTTCTTCCTACGAGCAGTACTTC.

This sequence joins TRBV12-5 and TRBJ2-3; 7 bases are a match to TRBD2. Trimming took 0 bases from V and 4 from J; bases not matched to a gene: 10. Germline lookup yields CDR1 LGHNT and CDR2 FRNRAP. The CDR3 is 17 residues long. The CDR3 is CASGLVRPAGSSDTQYF. The CDR3 DNA reads as TGTGCTAGTGGTTTGGTACGTCCAGCGGGGAGTTCAGATACGCAGTATTTT.

V is TRBV24-1 and J is TRBJ1-1; the D is unclear. The germline V gene has CDR1 KGHDR and CDR2 SFDVKD. With 6 bases removed from V and 7 bases from J, the gap between germline ends came to 11 bases. This CDR3 has 12 residues. The CDR3 DNA reads as TGTGCCACCAGTTTTTCCCGGGTTGAAGCTTTCTTT. It specifies CATSFSRVEAFF.

V gene TRBV14 combines with J gene TRBJ1-2; D is possibly TRBD1 (6 bases). This CDR3 is 16 amino acids long. V lost 4 bases and J lost 0, with 15 bases in between. Germline V gene lookup returns CDR1 SGHDN and CDR2 FVKESK. In DNA form, the CDR3 reads TGTGCCAGCAGCCTCAGGGGTCCCCACGCTAACTATGGCTACACCTTC. Protein: CASSLRGPHANYGYTF.

The rearrangement joins TRBV6-2 or TRBV6-3 to TRBJ2-1; no reliable D call. This CDR3 region has 14 residues. The V gene lost 6 bases and the J gene lost 3 bases, with 12 bases spanning the gap. The germline V gene has CDR1 MNHEY and CDR2 SVGEGT. The CDR3 bases are TGTGCCAGCAGCCCCCGGGTGGGCTACAATGAGCAGTTCTTC. Translation gives CASSPRVGYNEQFF.

The J gene is TRBJ1-2, the V gene TRBV29-1; 8 nucleotides line up with TRBD1. CDR1 and CDR2 from the germline V gene are SQVTM and ANQGSEA. This CDR3 spans 13 amino acids. V trimming: 4 bases; J trimming: 4 bases; junction bases outside the gene matches: 5. The CDR3 reads CSVGQDRAYGYTF. CDR3 DNA: TGCAGCGTTGGCCAGGACAGGGCCTATGGCTACACCTTC.

This clone was counted between two and nine times. The V and J genes are TRBV9 and TRBJ1-5; D might be TRBD1 (5 bases). CDR3 length: 13 residues. V lost 2 bases, J lost 5 bases, and 8 bases lay in between. Germline V lookup: CDR1 SGDLS, CDR2 YYNGEE. In nucleotides, the CDR3 is TGTGCCAGCAGCGTGGGGCTCCATCAGCCCCAGCATTTT. Translated: CASSVGLHQPQHF.

The chain recombines TRBV19 with TRBJ2-3; no clear D. V lost 3 bases to trimming and J lost 1 base, with 8 bases between them. This CDR3 has 14 residues. Germline V gene sequence: CDR1 LNHDA, CDR2 SQIVND (reference sequence). The CDR3 loop is CASSMVGGTDTQYF. In DNA, the CDR3 is TGTGCCAGTAGTATGGTTGGAGGCACAGATACGCAGTATTTT.